These T cell receptor beta chains were read from a single sample in a study of CD8 T cells in Susac syndrome. TCRdb fed the immunoSEQ multiplex PCR reads into MiXCR, producing one record per CDR3 protein. The repertoire holds roughly 160,000 distinct CDR3 sequences, with about 96% as singletons. The sample taken for sequencing was CD4+ T cells from PBMCs. The source is a human donor with Susac syndrome. The CDR3 runs from the conserved cysteine through the conserved F or W. The order of the fields is J gene, D gene, V gene, clone size, CDR3 DNA, CDR3 protein. D genes are given only for firm matches. Clone size appears in some rows only: once, few, many, or a class for an expanded clone.

>TRBJ2-5|.|TRBV7-2|.
TGTGCCAGCAGCTTAGGGGGGAGGATGAGAGAGACCCAGTACTTC
CASSLGGRMRETQYF
>TRBJ2-5|.|TRBV7-7|.
TGTGCTAGCAGCTACGCCGGGGGTGAAGAGACCCAGTACTTC
CASSYAGGEETQYF
>TRBJ1-5|.|TRBV2|.
TGTGCCAGCAGTCTCTCTTCGGGACCTAATCAGCCCCAGCATTTT
CASSLSSGPNQPQHF
>TRBJ1-2|.|TRBV7-9|.
TGTGCCAGCAGCGTGGGGACACCAATTAGGAGTGGCTACACCTTC
CASSVGTPIRSGYTF
>TRBJ2-5|.|TRBV5-1|.
TGCGCCAGCAGCTTGGTTTTGGGCTTTTCGGGCCAAGAGACCCAGTACTTC
CASSLVLGFSGQETQYF
>TRBJ2-1|.|TRBV28|.
TGTGCCAGCAGTCACCCGGCAGGCAACAATGAGCAGTTCTTC
CASSHPAGNNEQFF
>TRBJ2-7|TRBD1|TRBV20-1|.
TGCAGTGCCGAAGGACAGGCCACCTTTTACGAGCAGTACTTC
CSAEGQATFYEQYF
>TRBJ2-6|.|TRBV18|.
TGTGCCAGCTCATCGATCTCTGGGGCCAACGTCCTGACTTTC
CASSSISGANVLTF
>TRBJ2-1|.|TRBV11-2|few
TGTGCCAGCAGCTTAACTGCCCACGAGCAGTTCTTC
CASSLTAHEQFF
>TRBJ1-1|.|TRBV6-2/TRBV6-3|.
TGTGCCAGCAGTTCAACGGCAATGAACACTGAAGCTTTCTTT
CASSSTAMNTEAFF
>TRBJ1-1|.|TRBV9|.
TGTGCCAGCAGCGTAGTGTTAGTACCCTTCTCGAACACTGAAGCTTTCTTT
CASSVVLVPFSNTEAFF
>TRBJ2-7|.|TRBV20-1|.
TGCAGTGCCCCGATATATAACGAGCAGTACTTC
CSAPIYNEQYF
>TRBJ2-7|.|TRBV7-9|.
TGTGCCAGCAGCTTGTGGGGGGCGGGGCACTACGAGCAGTACTTC
CASSLWGAGHYEQYF
>TRBJ2-5|TRBD2|TRBV29-1|.
TGCAGCGTGGAGCGGGAGAGAGAAGAGACCCAGTACTTC
CSVEREREETQYF
>TRBJ1-5|.|TRBV6-2/TRBV6-3|.
TGTGCCAGCAGTTTACCCGGAGTCACAAGTCAGCCCCAGCATTTT
CASSLPGVTSQPQHF
>TRBJ2-1|.|TRBV6-5|.
TGTGCCAGCAGTAACGCCGGGACCCAGCTAAATGAGCAGTTCTTC
CASSNAGTQLNEQFF
>TRBJ2-5|TRBD1|TRBV7-2|.
TGTGCCAGCAGCTTAGCGGGACAGGGGGCGAAGACCCAGTACTTC
CASSLAGQGAKTQYF